Shown below are 16 T cell receptor beta chains from a single sample sequenced in a study of cytomegalovirus exposure and HLA in healthy donors. This PCR relied on a set of 60 Vbeta primers and 13 Jbeta primers. The data were produced by immunoSEQ multiplex PCR, yet TCRdb's version contains in-frame clones alone and is incomplete. The table has more than 200,000 clones, roughly 84% seen once. Sequenced input: PBMCs. The receptors here all came from a human donor in good health.

The rearrangement links TRBV19 to TRBJ1-1, with D possibly matching TRBD1 (6 bases). CDR1 and CDR2 (germline): LNHDA, SQIVND (reference sequence). Between the trimmed V and J ends, which lost 3 bases and 1 base, there was a span of 12 bases. This CDR3 spans 15 amino acids. The DNA for the CDR3 is TGTGCCAGTAGTATTGTTTCAGGGGCGAACACTGAAGCTTTCTTT. Amino acid sequence: CASSIVSGANTEAFF.

V usage is TRBV14 and J usage is TRBJ1-2, with D possibly matching TRBD1 (5 bases). There are 15 residues in the CDR3. Germline CDR1 and CDR2: SGHDN and FVKESK. Trimming took 4 bases from V and 4 from J, leaving 16 bases between them. The CDR3 region is CASSLSSGGFYGYTF. The CDR3 nucleotides are TGTGCCAGCAGCCTTTCATCCGGGGGATTCTATGGCTACACCTTC.

The rearrangement uses TRBV28 and TRBJ1-2; D ambiguous. V was cut by 6 bases and J by 5 bases, with 22 bases left in between. Germline V gene sequence: CDR1 MDHEN, CDR2 SYDVKM. CDR3 length: 16 amino acids. The CDR3 sequence: CASSQMAQPVPYGYTF. CDR3 bases: TGTGCCAGCAGCCAAATGGCTCAACCAGTACCGTATGGCTACACCTTC.

This chain connects TRBV27 to TRBJ2-5; D uncertain. The germline CDR1 and CDR2 sequences are MNHEY and SMNVEV (reference sequence). CDR3 length: 14 amino acids. The ends were cut back, 3 bases at V and 1 base at J, with 9 bases in the middle. CDR3 loop: CASSLRHPQETQYF. CDR3 coding DNA: TGTGCCAGCAGTTTGCGACATCCCCAAGAGACCCAGTACTTC.

The J gene is TRBJ2-5, the V gene TRBV18, with D possibly TRBD2 on 5 matching bases. The CDR3 is 14 amino acids. V lost 5 bases and J lost 5, with 15 bases in between. Germline CDR1 KGHSH, CDR2 LQKENI. CDR3 residues: CASSADSLVETQYF. In DNA, the CDR3 is TGTGCCAGCTCAGCGGACTCGCTGGTGGAGACCCAGTACTTC. Full variable domain (remainder filled in from reference TRBV18 and TRBJ2-5): NAGVMQNPRHLVRRRGQEARLRCSPMKGHSHVYWYRQLPEEGLKFMVYLQKENIIDESGMPKERFSAEFPKEGPSILRIQQVVRGDSAAYFCASSADSLVETQYFGPGTRLLVL.

This clone was observed a handful of times. J is TRBJ1-4 and V is TRBV6-1, with 8 bases matching TRBD1. CDR3 size: 14 residues. The V segment lost 9 bases and the J segment 9 bases; nucleotides outside the gene matches: 12. The germline V gene encodes CDR1 MNHNS and CDR2 SASEGT. In DNA form, the CDR3 reads TGTGCCAGTCGGACAGGGAGTGATCCCCAAAAACTGTTTTTT. Its protein is CASRTGSDPQKLFF.

This rearrangement joins TRBV7-6 to TRBJ2-3, with TRBD2 matching 10 bases. The CDR3 sequence is 17 residues long. In germline, CDR1 is SGHVS, CDR2 FNYEAQ. V was pared by 3 bases and J by 7 bases, with 13 bases of the junction left unmatched. The DNA for the CDR3 is TGTGCCAGCAGCTTCCCCCGGGGTAGCGGGAGGATTAATACGCAGTATTTT. Translating it yields CASSFPRGSGRINTQYF.

This sequence joins TRBV4-1 and TRBJ2-5, with 9 bases matching TRBD1. CDR3 length equals 17 residues. Germline V lookup: CDR1 MGHRA, CDR2 YSYEKL. J lost 3 bases, V lost 2 bases, and 10 bases had no gene match. CDR3 coding DNA: TGCGCCAGCAGCCAACCCAGTTTTGGACAGGGGAAAGAGACCCAGTACTTC. It translates to CASSQPSFGQGKETQYF.

This sequence joins TRBV28 and TRBJ2-3, with TRBD2 matching 7 bases. V gave up 2 bases and J gave up 0 bases; unmatched junction bases: 11. The CDR3 has 18 amino acids. Germline V gene sequence: CDR1 MDHEN, CDR2 SYDVKM. CDR3: CASSLLTTSATSTDTQYF. CDR3 in DNA: TGTGCCAGCAGTTTACTCACTACTAGCGCGACTAGCACAGATACGCAGTATTTT.

This chain uses TRBV6-5 with TRBJ2-6; no definite D call. V was pared by 2 bases and J by 0 bases, with 8 bases between. CDR3 length: 16 amino acids. Per the germline V gene, CDR1 is MNHEY and CDR2 is SVGAGI. CDR3 DNA: TGTGCCAGCAGTTACGCCGACAACTCTGGGGCCAACGTCCTGACTTTC. Amino acid sequence: CASSYADNSGANVLTF.

The V call is TRBV9, the J call TRBJ2-1; 8 bases agree with TRBD2. Trimming removed 0 bases from V and 8 bases from J; junction bases left unmatched: 7. There are 15 residues in the CDR3. Germline values: CDR1 SGDLS, CDR2 YYNGEE. This CDR3 reads CASSVEPSGHHEQFF. The CDR3 coding sequence is TGTGCCAGCAGCGTAGAGCCTAGCGGGCACCATGAGCAGTTCTTC.

This clone appeared a single time. V and J are TRBV14 and TRBJ2-7, with 10 bases that match TRBD1. V lost 0 bases to trimming and J lost 3 bases; unmatched junction nucleotides: 11. CDR3 length equals 18 residues. CDR1 is SGHDN and CDR2 is FVKESK in the germline V gene. In DNA form, the CDR3 reads TGTGCCAGCAGCCAAGATATGTATCGGAGGGACAGGGGCTACGAGCAGTACTTC. This codes for CASSQDMYRRDRGYEQYF.

J is TRBJ2-7 and V is TRBV5-4; D is possibly TRBD1 (5 bases). The CDR3 is 11 residues long. Germline V gives CDR1 SGHNT, CDR2 YYREEE (reference sequence). The germline V and J ends were trimmed by 0 bases and 7 bases, with 5 bases remaining between them. CDR3 residues: CASSLAGEQYF. CDR3 in DNA: TGTGCCAGCAGCTTGGCAGGGGAGCAGTACTTC.

The chain carries TRBV6-5 and TRBJ1-1; D uncertain. The CDR3 consists of 15 residues. Germline V gene lookup returns CDR1 MNHEY and CDR2 SVGAGI. The V end lost 6 bases, the J end lost 3 bases, and 17 bases lay between the germline ends. For the CDR3, the DNA is TGTGCCAGCAGCCGTAGACGGGGTTGGGACACTGAAGCTTTCTTT. Translation: CASSRRRGWDTEAFF.

This sequence joins TRBV5-1 and TRBJ1-1; D remains unclear. V shed 5 bases and J shed 7 bases, with 18 bases lying between them. The CDR3 totals 14 residues. Germline lookup yields CDR1 SGHRS and CDR2 YFSETQ. The CDR3 nucleotides read TGCGCCAGCAGTTTAGGTTATGGAGGCAATGAAGCTTTCTTT. This sequence encodes CASSLGYGGNEAFF.

The V call is TRBV5-1, the J call TRBJ2-1, with TRBD1 matching 10 bases. The CDR3 contains 16 residues. In germline, CDR1 is SGHRS, CDR2 YFSETQ. J lost 8 bases, V lost 4 bases, and 12 bases had no gene match. CDR3 bases: TGCGCCAGCAGCCCGGATCCCACGACAGGGGGCTATGAGCAGTTCTTC. The encoded protein is CASSPDPTTGGYEQFF. Full variable domain (rest looked up from reference TRBV5-1 and TRBJ2-1): KAGVTQTPRYLIKTRGQQVTLSCSPISGHRSVSWYQQTPGQGLQFLFEYFSETQRNKGNFPGRFSGRQFSNSRSEMNVSTLELGDSALYLCASSPDPTTGGYEQFFGPGTRLTVL.